The present entry profiles one T cell receptor (beta chain) with its context. Some clones are missing from TCRdb's copy, which holds only in-frame ones; the method was immunoSEQ multiplex PCR. Among about 140,000 clones listed, approximately 86% were seen once. The CDR3 loop spans 17 amino acids. The sample belongs to a study of blood T cell repertoires in COVID-19. The receptor was isolated from a human donor in a cohort sampled during active COVID-19. Sample: peripheral blood. This chain connects TRBV21-1 to TRBJ2-7; TRBD1 is taken as the D call from the table, unchecked against the DNA. TRBV21-1 is a pseudogene locus. The CDR3 protein is CASSKAYRDPPSYEQYF. CDR3 coding DNA: TGTGCCAGCAGCAAAGCGTACAGGGACCCTCCTTCCTACGAGCAGTACTTC.